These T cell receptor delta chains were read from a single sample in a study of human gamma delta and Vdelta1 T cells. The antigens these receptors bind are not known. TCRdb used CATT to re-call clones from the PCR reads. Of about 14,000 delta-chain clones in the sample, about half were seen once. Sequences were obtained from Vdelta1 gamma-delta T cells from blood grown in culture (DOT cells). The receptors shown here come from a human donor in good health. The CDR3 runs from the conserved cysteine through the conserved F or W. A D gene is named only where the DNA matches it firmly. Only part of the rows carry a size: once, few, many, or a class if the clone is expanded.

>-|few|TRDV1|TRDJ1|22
TGTGCTCTTGGGGACTTAATTTCCTACACTGGGGATATGGGGGGAAACACCGATAAACTCATCTTT
CALGDLISYTGDMGGNTDKLIF
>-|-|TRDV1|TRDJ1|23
TGTGCTCTTGGGGAAGGATTCGGGAAAAACATCCTCGGGGGTAGCCGGTACACCGATAAACTCATCTTT
CALGEGFGKNILGGSRYTDKLIF
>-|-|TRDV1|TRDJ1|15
TGTGCTCTTGGGGAGACTACGGTCGGGGCCGATAAACTCATCTTT
CALGETTVGADKLIF
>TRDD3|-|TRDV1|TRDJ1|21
TGTGCTCTTGGGGATGGAGTCCTGCTCTTAGGGATACGGGCCGGCACCGATAAACTCATCTTT
CALGDGVLLLGIRAGTDKLIF
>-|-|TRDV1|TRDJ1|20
TGTGCTCTTGGGGAACTCCTGGTACGTCGGACTGGGTCTGACACCGATAAACTCATCTTT
CALGELLVRRTGSDTDKLIF
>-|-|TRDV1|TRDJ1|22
TGTGCTCTTGAGTTCTACAATGGGGATGTACCGGTTAAACCCCTATACACCGATAAACTCATCTTT
CALEFYNGDVPVKPLYTDKLIF
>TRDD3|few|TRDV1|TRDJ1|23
TGTGCTCTTGGGGAACTAGCTCAGACCTACGGGGGATACGCCCTCCGGTACACCGATAAACTCATCTTT
CALGELAQTYGGYALRYTDKLIF
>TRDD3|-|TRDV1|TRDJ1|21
TGTGCTCTTGGGGAATCTACAACCTTCCCTGTACTGGGGGGGAGCACCGATAAACTCATCTTT
CALGESTTFPVLGGSTDKLIF
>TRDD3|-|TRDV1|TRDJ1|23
TGTGCTCTTGGGGAAACCATTCCTACCCAACTGGGGGATAGGTCGTACGACACCGATAAACTCATCTTT
CALGETIPTQLGDRSYDTDKLIF
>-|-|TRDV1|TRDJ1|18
TGTGCTCTTGGGGAACCCTGTAGTACTGTGGAAGGAACCGATAAACTCATCTTT
CALGEPCSTVEGTDKLIF
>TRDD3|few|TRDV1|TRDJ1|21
TGTGCTCTTGGGGAACTAAGTGTCCCCCGTACTGGGGGATTGTACACCGATAAACTCATCTTT
CALGELSVPRTGGLYTDKLIF
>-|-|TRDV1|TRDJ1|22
TGTGCTCTTGGGAATCAGGGGCTTCCCCACGCCTACTGGGTTGAGAACACCGATAAACTCATCTTT
CALGNQGLPHAYWVENTDKLIF
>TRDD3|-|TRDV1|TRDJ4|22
TGTGCTCTTGGGGAACCTTTTTTCCCTCGCGGGAGTACTGGGGGACCCTCCGGACCCCTGATCTTT
CALGEPFFPRGSTGGPSGPLIF
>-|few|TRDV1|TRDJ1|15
TGTGCTCTTGGGAAGGGTTGGGCTACGACCGATAAACTCATCTTT
CALGKGWATTDKLIF
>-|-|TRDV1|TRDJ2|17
TGTGCTCTTGGGGAACAAGGGCGACGTCCAACCGACTCACAACTCTTCTTT
CALGEQGRRPTDSQLFF
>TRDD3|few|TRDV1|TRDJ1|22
TGTGCTCTTGGGGAACGGAACCTGGTTCCGTACTGGGGGTCGCAGTACACCGATAAACTCATCTTT
CALGERNLVPYWGSQYTDKLIF
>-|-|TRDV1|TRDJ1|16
TGTGCTCTTGGGGAATCTCCTACGACAAGGAGATTTAAACTCATCTTT
CALGESPTTRRFKLIF
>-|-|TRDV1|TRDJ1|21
TGTGCTCTTGGGAACCCCCCCTTTGCAAAGTGGGCTCGGTGGGGCACCGATAAACTCATCTTT
CALGNPPFAKWARWGTDKLIF
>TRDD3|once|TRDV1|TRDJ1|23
TGTGCTCTTGGGGAACTAGGAGCCCTACGCCAGTACTGGGGGATACGGTACACCGATAAACTCATCTTT
CALGELGALRQYWGIRYTDKLIF
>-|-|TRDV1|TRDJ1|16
TGTGCTCTTGGGGAACTGGGGGACCTATACACCGATAAACTCATCTTT
CALGELGDLYTDKLIF
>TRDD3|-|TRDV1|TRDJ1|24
TGTGCTCTTGGGGAACTGACAGAAGGACCCCTATCTGGGGGATACGAGGTCTTCTCCGATAAACTCATCTTT
CALGELTEGPLSGGYEVFSDKLIF
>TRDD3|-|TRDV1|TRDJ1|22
TGTGCTCTTGGGCGGGCCTCGCGCGTACTCGAAACTGGGGGATCCTACACCGATAAACTCATCTTT
CALGRASRVLETGGSYTDKLIF
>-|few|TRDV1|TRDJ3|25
TGTGCTCTTGGGGAACCCCCAGAACCTACAGTTGGTGGGGGCCGGAGCTCCTGGGACACCCGACAGATGTTTTTC
CALGEPPEPTVGGGRSSWDTRQMFF
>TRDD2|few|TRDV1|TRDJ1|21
TGTGCTCTTGGGGAGCGTTCCTACCCTCAAAGCCCTCTTCCGTACACCGATAAACTCATCTTT
CALGERSYPQSPLPYTDKLIF
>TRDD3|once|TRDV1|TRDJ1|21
TGTGCTCTTGGGGAAGATGTTTCCCGATGGGGGAAGGCGGACACTACCGATAAACTCATCTTT
CALGEDVSRWGKADTTDKLIF
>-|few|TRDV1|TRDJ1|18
TGTGCTCTTGGGGAACGAGTCCTACCGCGGGGGGATTTCGATAAACTCATCTTT
CALGERVLPRGDFDKLIF
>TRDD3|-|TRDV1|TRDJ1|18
TGTGCTCTTGGGAAGAGGACTATTACTGGGGGATATCGGATTTCCCTCATCTTT
CALGKRTITGGYRISLIF
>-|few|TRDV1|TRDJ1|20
TGTGCTCTTGGGGAACGTTTGGCTCCTACAGTTTCTGGGGCCGGAGATAAACTCATCTTT
CALGERLAPTVSGAGDKLIF